Reported below is one TCR beta chain. This specimen comes from a study of blood T cell repertoires in COVID-19. At the level of the study: The samples span acute and convalescent COVID-19 from the United States, Italy and Spain.

As handled by the study authors: Nucleated cell counts were estimated from reference gene primer amplification. Produced via immunoSEQ multiplex PCR; TCRdb's table is partial and in-frame only. The DNA was the basis for D and trimming; V, J and clone size are from that table. This sample has around 95,000 clones, with approximately 86% found just once. Trimming pared 4 bases from V and 2 bases from J, leaving 18 bases between. The CDR3 runs to 16 residues. Germline-derived CDR1 and CDR2 are SGHNT and YENEEA. Sequenced input: peripheral blood. The receptor was derived from a man aged 50 to 60 with active or convalescent COVID-19. The chain links TRBV11-3 to TRBJ2-7, with D perhaps TRBD1 (7 bases). The CDR3 spells CASSSAGQGVPYEQYF. The CDR3 DNA reads as TGTGCCAGCAGCTCCGCGGGGCAGGGGGTCCCCTACGAGCAGTACTTC.